This TCR beta chain stems from a study of blood T cell repertoires in COVID-19. As for the study in general: COVID-19 samples, acute and convalescent, were from the United States, Italy and Spain.

V lost 6 bases to trimming and J lost 3 bases; unmatched junction nucleotides: 11. The CDR3 totals 15 residues. Germline CDR1 is LNHDA and CDR2 is SQIVND (reference sequence). The method was immunoSEQ multiplex PCR; TCRdb's version includes in-frame clones alone and lacks a portion of them. The sample holds a few hundred thousand clones; roughly 88% are singletons and the top ten take under 6%. The age range of participants was 18 to 89 years, with residence in fewer than 25 US areas. This clone has ten or more counts. The rearrangement uses TRBV19 and TRBJ2-7; 7 bases map to TRBD1. Sequencing used PBMCs or T cells enriched from blood (not recorded which). The receptor was derived from a man aged 25 to 45 who had recovered from COVID-19. For the CDR3, the DNA is TGTGCCAGTAGCAGTCAAGGGACAGCAGTCTACGAGCAGTACTTC. It yields the protein CASSSQGTAVYEQYF.